This T cell receptor (beta chain) was captured in a study of shared clonotypes between healthy human individuals. General observations from the study: Only blood samples were collected, and tissue repertoires likely differ. Shared clonotypes across all four donors exceeded non-shared ones in generation probability.

Note on this clone: The antigen is unknown.

Source study methods: With immunoSEQ giving junction-only sequences and no quality scores, filtering differed. The protocol was immunoSEQ multiplex PCR, while the TCRdb copy is restricted to in-frame clones and leaves out a portion. V and J calls and clone size come straight from that table; D and trimming were deduced from the DNA. The table lists 650,000 to 700,000 clones, about 90% of them singletons, with roughly 36% in the top ten. The V gene end was trimmed by 3 bases and the J gene end by 4 bases; junction bases not matched to a gene: 11. Germline assignment: CDR1 MNHEY and CDR2 SMNVEV (reference sequence). This CDR3 spans 17 amino acids.

Material for sequencing was memory CD8+ T cells from PBMCs. The subset here: CD45RO+ cells pooled with CCR7-negative TemRA cells. The rearrangement joins TRBV27 to TRBJ2-3; TRBD2 matches at 9 bases. This receptor was obtained from a man aged 18 to 35 in good health. Some clones in this sample may be carry-over from other donors' samples. The CDR3 loop reads CASSLFPREGLPDTQYF. The DNA for the CDR3 is TGTGCCAGCAGTTTGTTTCCGCGGGAGGGCCTCCCAGATACGCAGTATTTT.